This entry lists 21 T cell receptor beta chains sequenced from one sample in a study of cytomegalovirus exposure and HLA in healthy donors. 13 Jbeta primers and 60 Vbeta primers were used for the PCR. The data were produced by immunoSEQ multiplex PCR, yet TCRdb's version contains in-frame clones alone and is incomplete. The table includes approximately 140,000 clones, 65% to 85% detected once. Sample: PBMCs. Every receptor here comes from a boy younger than 18 in good health and CMV-seronegative.

V is TRBV19 and J is TRBJ1-1; weak D call: TRBD1 (5 bases). The CDR3 runs to 13 residues. V was clipped by 3 bases and J by 4 bases, with 9 bases between them. Germline CDR1 and CDR2: LNHDA and SQIVND (reference sequence). The CDR3, as DNA: TGTGCCAGTAGTATGGGGGGTTCCACTGAAGCTTTCTTT. It specifies CASSMGGSTEAFF.

This clone was detected once. The chain is built from TRBV29-1 and TRBJ1-1; D uncertain. V gave up 7 bases and J gave up 1 base, with 4 bases separating them. Germline lookup yields CDR1 SQVTM and CDR2 ANQGSEA. The CDR3 consists of 10 residues. The CDR3 loop is CSASNTEAFF. CDR3 bases: TGCAGCGCCTCGAACACTGAAGCTTTCTTT. Filled out from reference TRBV29-1 and TRBJ1-1, the complete variable domain reads SAVISQKPSRDICQRGTSLTIQCQVDSQVTMMFWYRQQPGQSLTLIATANQGSEATYESGFVIDKFPISRPNLTFSTLTVSNMSPEDSSIYLCSASNTEAFFGQGTRLTVV.

The chain carries TRBV27 and TRBJ2-7; 10 bases map to TRBD1. The CDR3 runs 16 residues. J gave up 5 bases and V 5 bases, and 12 bases lay outside the gene matches. Germline V gene lookup returns CDR1 MNHEY and CDR2 SMNVEV (reference sequence). Here the CDR3 DNA reads TGTGCCAGCAGTGGAACGGACAGGGGGACCATAGACGAGCAGTACTTC. It translates to CASSGTDRGTIDEQYF.

The chain couples TRBV5-1 to TRBJ2-5, with 9 bases identical to TRBD2. This CDR3 is built from 17 residues. The V and J ends lost 0 bases and 1 base, in that order; junction bases with no gene match: 7. Germline CDR1 SGHRS, CDR2 YFSETQ. CDR3 residues: CASSLAAGGSSQETQYF. The CDR3 DNA is TGCGCCAGCAGCTTGGCAGCGGGAGGTTCTTCCCAAGAGACCCAGTACTTC. Full variable domain (outside the CDR3, taken from reference TRBV5-1 and TRBJ2-5): KAGVTQTPRYLIKTRGQQVTLSCSPISGHRSVSWYQQTPGQGLQFLFEYFSETQRNKGNFPGRFSGRQFSNSRSEMNVSTLELGDSALYLCASSLAAGGSSQETQYFGPGTRLLVL.

The chain carries TRBV25-1 and TRBJ2-5, with D possibly TRBD1 on 6 matching bases. The CDR3 spans 15 residues. V shed 6 bases and J shed 0 bases, with 14 bases lying between them. Looked up from germline, CDR1 is MGHDK and CDR2 is SYGVNS. In DNA form, the CDR3 reads TGTGCCAGCAGCCCCCTCGGGACATACCAAGAGACCCAGTACTTC. Protein sequence: CASSPLGTYQETQYF.

CDR3 sequence: CASSWAAGVGELFF. The DNA for the CDR3 is TGCGCCAGCAGCTGGGCAGCGGGAGTCGGGGAGCTGTTTTTT. V and J are TRBV5-1 and TRBJ2-2; 8 nucleotides match TRBD2. The ends lost 3 bases at V and 7 bases at J; junction bases unmatched: 5. Germline V gene data show CDR1 as SGHRS and CDR2 as YFSETQ. The CDR3 extends over 14 amino acids.

The V and J genes are TRBV30 and TRBJ2-7, with D perhaps TRBD1 (6 bases). Per the germline V gene, CDR1 is GTSNPN and CDR2 is SVGIG (reference sequence). The CDR3 spans 13 residues. V was trimmed by 0 bases and J by 6 bases, leaving 12 bases between them. CDR3 sequence (DNA): TGTGCCTGGAGTGTAGGGGGACGGTCCGAGCAGTACTTC. It translates to CAWSVGGRSEQYF. Complete variable domain (other parts from reference TRBV30 and TRBJ2-7): SQTIHQWPATLVQPVGSPLSLECTVEGTSNPNLYWYRQAAGRGLQLLFYSVGIGQISSEVPQNLSASRPQDRQFILSSKKLLLSDSGFYLCAWSVGGRSEQYFGPGTRLTVT.

The chain is built from TRBV2 and TRBJ2-7; D is perhaps TRBD2 (5 bases). The V gene's germline CDR1 is SNHLY and CDR2 FYNNEI. The V and J ends lost 9 bases and 0 bases respectively, with 12 bases between them. This CDR3 has 13 residues. The CDR3 protein is CASGSGRSYEQYF. CDR3 in DNA: TGTGCCAGTGGAAGCGGCCGCTCCTACGAGCAGTACTTC.

The genes are TRBV30 and TRBJ1-1; D is undetermined. There are 13 residues in the CDR3. The germline V gene has CDR1 GTSNPN and CDR2 SVGIG (reference sequence). With 4 bases removed from V and 4 bases from J, the gap between germline ends came to 13 bases. The CDR3 coding sequence is TGTGCCTGGAAGGGCCCGGGAGGCACTGAAGCTTTCTTT. Encoded protein: CAWKGPGGTEAFF.

A word on this clone: This same CDR3 is encoded by further DNA sequences in the sample. The genes are TRBV5-1 and TRBJ2-5; tentative D call: TRBD1 (5 bases). V lost 4 bases and J 1 base, leaving 11 bases between the germline ends. This CDR3 region has 14 residues. The germline gives CDR1 SGHRS, CDR2 YFSETQ. This chain's CDR3 is CASSPRQSQETQYF. The CDR3, as DNA: TGCGCCAGCAGCCCGAGACAGAGCCAAGAGACCCAGTACTTC.

J is TRBJ2-1 and V is TRBV27; TRBD2 matches at 8 bases. V gave up 6 bases and J gave up 0 bases; unmatched junction bases: 7. Germline V CDR1 and CDR2: MNHEY, SMNVEV (reference sequence). This CDR3 contains 16 residues. Here the CDR3 reads CASSPAGARSYNEQFF. CDR3 bases: TGTGCCAGCAGCCCAGCGGGAGCCCGCTCCTACAATGAGCAGTTCTTC.

CDR3 protein: CASSLQDSLFF. The CDR3 region has the DNA TGTGCCAGCAGTTTGCAGGACTCACTGTTTTTT. The chain links TRBV28 to TRBJ1-4; D gene uncertain. From germline, CDR1 is MDHEN and CDR2 SYDVKM. V lost 3 bases and J lost 13, with 9 bases in between. CDR3 length equals 11 residues. Supplemented by reference TRBV28 and TRBJ1-4, the full variable domain reads DVKVTQSSRYLVKRTGEKVFLECVQDMDHENMFWYRQDPGLGLRLIYFSYDVKMKEKGDIPEGYSVSREKKERFSLILESASTNQTSMYLCASSLQDSLFFGSGTQLSVL.

This clone appeared a few times. The chain has TRBV6-1 and TRBJ2-7; 9 positions agree with TRBD1. Per the germline V gene, CDR1 is MNHNS and CDR2 is SASEGT. Trimming removed 6 bases from V and 6 bases from J; junction bases left unmatched: 12. The CDR3 is 15 amino acids. The CDR3 DNA reads TGTGCCAGCAGCCAAGGGGGGACAGGGATCGGCGAGCAGTACTTC. It codes for CASSQGGTGIGEQYF.

The rearrangement uses TRBV11-2 and TRBJ1-1; D is possibly TRBD1 (6 bases). From germline, CDR1 is SGHAT and CDR2 FQNNGV. Trimming removed 2 bases at V and 4 bases at J, with 14 bases between. The length of the CDR3 is 15 residues. The CDR3 region is CASSLPQGLGTEAFF. The DNA of the CDR3 is TGTGCCAGCAGCTTACCCCAGGGGCTGGGCACTGAAGCTTTCTTT.

This rearrangement joins TRBV11-2 to TRBJ2-3; 15 bases are shared with TRBD2. Germline V gene lookup returns CDR1 SGHAT and CDR2 FQNNGV. V shed 4 bases and J 6 bases; nucleotides not matched to a gene: 5. CDR3 length equals 16 residues. The CDR3 nucleotides read TGTGCCAGCAGCTCCAGGACTAGCGGGAGGGTGGATACGCAGTATTTT. This codes for CASSSRTSGRVDTQYF.

The rearrangement links TRBV5-6 to TRBJ1-1, with 11 positions matching TRBD1. The J segment lost 3 bases and the V segment lost 3 bases, leaving 13 bases of the junction unmatched. The CDR3 totals 18 residues. Per germline, CDR1 SGHDT and CDR2 YYEEEE. CDR3 DNA sequence: TGTGCCAGCAGCTGGGGGACAGGGGGGCGAAGGGGGGACACTGAAGCTTTCTTT. It is translated as CASSWGTGGRRGDTEAFF.

The V gene is TRBV7-2, the J gene TRBJ2-2; no reliable D call. V lost 6 bases and J lost 6, with 11 bases in between. Looked up from germline, CDR1 is SGHTA and CDR2 is FQGNSA. CDR3 size: 13 residues. The CDR3 region is CASSQEPAGELFF. The CDR3 nucleotides read TGTGCCAGCAGTCAAGAGCCCGCCGGGGAGCTGTTTTTT.

This clone showed up just once. The genes are TRBV5-1 and TRBJ1-3; 8 bases are shared with TRBD1. Per the germline V gene, CDR1 is SGHRS and CDR2 is YFSETQ. This CDR3 region has 16 residues. V trimming: 2 bases; J trimming: 4 bases; junction bases outside the gene matches: 8. Here the CDR3 DNA reads TGCGCCAGCAGCTTTGGAGGACAGGGCAACGGAAACACCATATATTTT. Its protein product is CASSFGGQGNGNTIYF.

The J gene is TRBJ1-1, the V gene TRBV9, with unresolved D. Germline V CDR1 and CDR2: SGDLS, YYNGEE. The V end was cut by 4 bases, the J end by 0 bases, with 4 bases between. The CDR3 has 12 amino acids. The CDR3 DNA reads TGTGCCAGCAGCCGAGTGAACACTGAAGCTTTCTTT. Translated: CASSRVNTEAFF.

V and J are TRBV30 and TRBJ1-3; D gene ambiguous. The CDR3 spans 12 residues. V lost 4 bases, J lost 4 bases, and 8 bases lay in between. CDR1 and CDR2 from the germline V gene are GTSNPN and SVGIG (reference sequence). CDR3 loop: CAWTPRGNTIYF. The CDR3 DNA sequence: TGTGCCTGGACCCCCCGGGGAAACACCATATATTTT.

This clone was seen a handful of times. The gene calls are TRBV2 and TRBJ2-7, with D perhaps TRBD2 (5 bases). In germline, CDR1 is SNHLY, CDR2 FYNNEI. Trimming took off 6 bases at V and 2 bases at J, with 14 bases between the two ends. The CDR3 has 14 residues. The CDR3 sequence: CASRAGGLTYEQYF. The CDR3 DNA is TGTGCCAGCAGGGCGGGCGGACTTACCTACGAGCAGTACTTC.